A selection of T cell receptor beta chains follows, all from one sample in a study of regulatory T cells in long-lasting Graves disease. MiXCR, run by TCRdb on the multiplex PCR reads, gives a single entry per CDR3 protein. The sample includes hundreds of thousands of distinct CDR3 sequences, 20% to 25% of them seen just once. The specimen was peripheral blood mononuclear cells (PBMCs), collected when the disease was refractory, from a patient treated with antithyroid drugs. The receptors come from a female donor with Graves disease. CDR3s include the opening cysteine and the closing phenylalanine or tryptophan. Fields, in order: clone size, CDR3 length, D gene, J gene, V gene, CDR3 DNA, CDR3 protein. D genes are given only for firm matches. Rows give clone size only sometimes, using once, few, many, or a class for an expanded clone.

>many|15|TRBD1|TRBJ1-2|TRBV28
TGTGCCAGCAGTTGGAACCCTTATCAGGGGGATGGCTACACCTTC
CASSWNPYQGDGYTF
>many|15|TRBD2|TRBJ2-7|TRBV27
TGTGCCAGCAGGGGACTAGCGGGAGTGGTCACCGAGCAGTACTTC
CASRGLAGVVTEQYF
>few|14|.|TRBJ2-7|TRBV6-2/TRBV6-3
TGTGCCAGCAGTTACTCAACGGCCGCCTACGAGCAGTACTTC
CASSYSTAAYEQYF
>many|14|.|TRBJ2-2|TRBV7-2
TGTGCCAGCAGCCTGATGGTACAGGCCGGGGAGCTGTTTTTT
CASSLMVQAGELFF
>.|15|.|TRBJ1-1|TRBV9
TGTGCCAGCAGCGTAGCTCTGGGGTTGGACACTGAAGCTTTCTTT
CASSVALGLDTEAFF
>.|13|.|TRBJ2-4|TRBV30
TGTGCCTGGAGTCCCGGGGCAGGAAACATTCAGTACTTC
CAWSPGAGNIQYF
>.|17|.|TRBJ1-1|TRBV24-1
TGTGCCACCAGTGTAAAATTTGTGGGGAGCTCCGCCACTGAAGCTTTCTTT
CATSVKFVGSSATEAFF
>.|17|TRBD2|TRBJ2-2|TRBV7-7
TGTGCTAGCAGCAACGCCGGACTAGCGGGGAGCACCGGGGAGCTGTTTTTT
CASSNAGLAGSTGELFF
>few|17|.|TRBJ2-1|TRBV20-1
TGCAGTGCTAGAGGATCCCCGAAGGAAACTCCCTACAATGAGCAGTTCTTC
CSARGSPKETPYNEQFF
>few|14|.|TRBJ1-5|TRBV20-1
TGCAGTGCTAGTAACCAGGCCGCCGATCAGCCCCAGCATTTT
CSASNQAADQPQHF
>many|16|.|TRBJ1-2|TRBV15
TGTGCCACCAGCAGAGGCGGGCGGTTCGAGTATGGTGGCTACACCTTC
CATSRGGRFEYGGYTF
>many|12|.|TRBJ1-1|TRBV6-5
TGTGCCAGCAGTTACTCCCGACAAGCAGCTTTCTTT
CASSYSRQAAFF
>few|13|.|TRBJ2-5|TRBV20-1
TGCAGCGTACCGAGTGGGAATAGAGAGACCCAGTACTTC
CSVPSGNRETQYF
>many|12|.|TRBJ2-7|TRBV12-3/TRBV12-4
TGTGCCAGCAGTGCGGACGTGTACGAGCAGTACTTC
CASSADVYEQYF
>.|14|.|TRBJ1-2|TRBV3-1
TGTGCCAGCAGCCAAGATATTTCTGGTTATGGCTACACCTTC
CASSQDISGYGYTF
>many|17|.|TRBJ1-2|TRBV6-5
TGTGCCAGCAGTTACCGGTACAGACGGGCAGCTAACTATGGCTACACCTTC
CASSYRYRRAANYGYTF
>many|13|TRBD1|TRBJ2-7|TRBV7-2
TGTGCCAGCAGCGGGAACAGGGGCGGCGAGCAGTACTTC
CASSGNRGGEQYF
>many|13|.|TRBJ1-2|TRBV28
TGTGCCAGCAGTTCGGGGATGGGGTATGGCTACACCTTC
CASSSGMGYGYTF
>many|15|.|TRBJ2-1|TRBV28
TGTGCCAGCAGTTTATACCCCCGAGGTGGCAATGAGCAGTTCTTC
CASSLYPRGGNEQFF
>many|14|.|TRBJ2-7|TRBV7-2
TGTGCCAGCAGCCGACAGGAAAGTTTCTACGAGCAGTACTTC
CASSRQESFYEQYF
>.|13|.|TRBJ1-1|TRBV18
TGTGCCAGCTCAGGGGACTTGGACACTGAAGCTTTCTTT
CASSGDLDTEAFF
>.|13|.|TRBJ2-1|TRBV6-2/TRBV6-3
TGTGCCAGCAGTTACCGGACCACGGAGGAGCAGTTCTTC
CASSYRTTEEQFF
>many|14|TRBD1|TRBJ2-7|TRBV6-1
TGTGCCAGCTCTGGGACAGGGGTGGCCTACGAGCAGTACTTC
CASSGTGVAYEQYF
>.|16|TRBD1|TRBJ1-5|TRBV6-5
TGTGCCAGCAGTTCTGTAGGACAGGGCGGCAATCAGCCCCAGCATTTT
CASSSVGQGGNQPQHF
>.|15|TRBD1|TRBJ2-1|TRBV3-1
TGTGCCAGCAGCCCTCGGACAGGGACCTACAATGAGCAGTTCTTC
CASSPRTGTYNEQFF
>.|15|.|TRBJ2-3|TRBV7-3
TGTGCCAGCAGTCCGACAGGAGTAGTGGGAGATACGCAGTATTTT
CASSPTGVVGDTQYF
>many|14|.|TRBJ1-2|TRBV10-2
TGCGCCAGCAGTGAGCCGACAGCATACTATGGCTACACCTTC
CASSEPTAYYGYTF
>.|14|.|TRBJ1-2|TRBV9
TGTGCCAGCAGCGTAGTCTCAGGGCAAGCTGGCTACACCTTC
CASSVVSGQAGYTF
>few|12|.|TRBJ1-5|TRBV27
TGTGCCAGCAGTTTAGAGGGAGGGCCCCAGCATTTT
CASSLEGGPQHF
>.|16|TRBD2|TRBJ2-7|TRBV5-4
TGTGCCAGCAGCCCGGGGGGGGGCTCAAGCTCCTACGAGCAGTACTTC
CASSPGGGSSSYEQYF
>many|11|.|TRBJ1-1|TRBV3-1
TGTGCCAGCAGCCATTCCAGTGAAGCTTTCTTT
CASSHSSEAFF
>.|15|.|TRBJ1-5|TRBV6-2/TRBV6-3
TGTGCCAGCAGTCACCCCCGGGATGGCAATCAGCCCCAGCATTTT
CASSHPRDGNQPQHF
>.|18|TRBD1|TRBJ1-5|TRBV19
TGTGCCAGTAGCACGCCCCCGGGACAGAGAAGACTAAATCAGCCCCAGCATTTT
CASSTPPGQRRLNQPQHF
>many|15|TRBD1|TRBJ2-7|TRBV11-2
TGTGCCAGCAGCTTCGACAGGGGGGGCTCCTACGAGCAGTACTTC
CASSFDRGGSYEQYF
>few|14|.|TRBJ2-3|TRBV14
TGTGCCAGCAGCCCGCTTTGGGGCACAGATACGCAGTATTTT
CASSPLWGTDTQYF
>many|13|.|TRBJ1-2|TRBV7-9
TGTGCCAGCAGTCGGGGACAACTGGATGGCTACACCTTC
CASSRGQLDGYTF
>many|17|TRBD2|TRBJ2-5|TRBV28
TGTGCCAGCACCTCCGAGGGTCTAGCGGTACCTCAAGAGACCCAGTACTTC
CASTSEGLAVPQETQYF
>many|15|.|TRBJ2-7|TRBV28
TGTGCCAGCAGCGGCCAGGGGACCTCTATCGACGAGCAGTACTTC
CASSGQGTSIDEQYF
>once|16|.|TRBJ1-2|TRBV4-3
TGCGCCAGCAGCCAAGAAAGAATCCCACAGGTGGGCGGCTACACCTTC
CASSQERIPQVGGYTF
>many|14|TRBD1|TRBJ1-4|TRBV2
TGTGCCAGCAACCCGACAGGGGTAAATGAAAAACTGTTTTTT
CASNPTGVNEKLFF
>many|16|.|TRBJ1-1|TRBV11-2
TGTGCCAGCAGCTTAGTCGGGCTCCGTAGGTGGACTGAAGCTTTCTTT
CASSLVGLRRWTEAFF
>many|14|.|TRBJ1-1|TRBV12-3/TRBV12-4
TGTGCCAGCAGTCTTCAGGGAGGAGACACTGAAGCTTTCTTT
CASSLQGGDTEAFF
>.|15|TRBD1|TRBJ1-5|TRBV5-1
TGCGCCAGCAGTCCGGGACAGGGGTCGGGTCAGCCCCAGCATTTT
CASSPGQGSGQPQHF
>many|13|.|TRBJ1-1|TRBV30
TGTGCCTGGAGTAGGCAGGCGAACACTGAAGCTTTCTTT
CAWSRQANTEAFF
>many|14|.|TRBJ2-7|TRBV6-2/TRBV6-3
TGTGCCAGCAGTTCACAGACAGTTTCCTACGAGCAGTACTTC
CASSSQTVSYEQYF
>many|17|.|TRBJ1-1|TRBV15
TGTGCCACTTTTAACTTAACGACAGCCTATATGAACACTGAAGCTTTCTTT
CATFNLTTAYMNTEAFF
>few|21|.|TRBJ1-1|TRBV20-1
TGCAGTGCTAGAGATCAATTCCCTAGTATTTCTAGTGGAGTGGGTGACACTGAAGCTTTCTTT
CSARDQFPSISSGVGDTEAFF
>.|13|TRBD1|TRBJ1-6|TRBV5-5
TGTGCCAGCAACCGGGACAGGGATTCACCCCTCCACTTT
CASNRDRDSPLHF
>few|15|.|TRBJ2-2|TRBV20-1
TGCAGTGCTAGCTCCGGGACGGCGAACACCGGGGAGCTGTTTTTT
CSASSGTANTGELFF
>many|13|TRBD1|TRBJ1-2|TRBV20-1
TGCAGTGCTAAAACCGGGACAGCCTATGGCTACACCTTC
CSAKTGTAYGYTF
>many|13|.|TRBJ1-1|TRBV6-1
TGTGCCAGCAGGGGATTGCGGTACACTGAAGCTTTCTTT
CASRGLRYTEAFF
>.|15|.|TRBJ2-4|TRBV19
TGTGCCAGTAGTGTGGCGGCCCTAGCCAAAAACATTCAGTACTTC
CASSVAALAKNIQYF
>few|14|.|TRBJ1-2|TRBV7-9
TGTGCCAGCAGCACCAACAGGGAGGGCTATGGCTACACCTTC
CASSTNREGYGYTF
>few|13|TRBD1|TRBJ2-7|TRBV4-3
TGCGCCAGCAGCCAGGAACAGGGGTACGAGCAGTACTTC
CASSQEQGYEQYF
>many|14|.|TRBJ1-2|TRBV7-2
TGTGCCAGCAGCCCGAGGGACACCCTCTATGGCTACACCTTC
CASSPRDTLYGYTF